The next 32 T cell receptor beta chains were all read from a single sample in a study of blood T cells in healthy people across ages. Using a J-beta primer mix together with a sample-barcoded 5' primer, a second PCR was run for roughly 6 to 12 cycles. TCRdb used MiXCR to reprocess the 5' RACE reads, holding one entry per CDR3 protein. Here the sample spans nearly 800,000 distinct CDR3 sequences, approximately 25% being singletons. The same sample was also studied in work on T cells of mothers and their children.

Sequenced input: blood. Receptor source: a boy younger than 18 in good health.

The chain couples TRBV28 to TRBJ1-1; D is undetermined. Germline-derived CDR1 and CDR2 are MDHEN and SYDVKM. V lost 3 bases, J lost 4 bases, and 12 bases lay in between. There are 14 residues in the CDR3. CDR3 DNA sequence: TGTGCCAGCAGTTTTGCCCAGGTTGGCACTGAAGCTTTCTTT. The encoded protein is CASSFAQVGTEAFF. The full variable domain, in which reference TRBV28 and TRBJ1-1 provide the parts outside the CDR3, is DVKVTQSSRYLVKRTGEKVFLECVQDMDHENMFWYRQDPGLGLRLIYFSYDVKMKEKGDIPEGYSVSREKKERFSLILESASTNQTSMYLCASSFAQVGTEAFFGQGTRLTVV.

The chain recombines TRBV6-5 with TRBJ1-1, with D possibly TRBD1 on 5 matching bases. Germline V gene data show CDR1 as MNHEY and CDR2 as SVGAGI. Trimming removed 4 bases at V and 4 bases at J, with 13 bases between. This CDR3 has 14 residues. The chain's CDR3 is CASSSSGSATEAFF. CDR3 sequence (DNA): TGTGCCAGCAGTTCCTCAGGGTCGGCCACTGAAGCTTTCTTT.

This clonotype has only a few counts. The genes are TRBV12-3 or TRBV12-4 and TRBJ1-5; D uncertain. CDR3 size: 16 residues. The germline V and J ends were trimmed by 3 bases and 6 bases, with 18 bases remaining between them. In DNA form, the CDR3 reads TGTGCCAGCAGTTTTGTGAGTGGGAACCGCGGTCAGCCCCAGCATTTT. It is translated as CASSFVSGNRGQPQHF.

This chain connects TRBV12-3 or TRBV12-4 to TRBJ1-4; possibly TRBD1 for D (5 bases). The CDR3 contains 15 residues. Trimming removed 6 bases at V and 0 bases at J, with 11 bases between. CDR3 sequence reads: CASSGQIATNEKLFF. The CDR3, as DNA: TGTGCCAGCAGCGGACAAATAGCAACTAATGAAAAACTGTTTTTT.

The rearrangement joins TRBV30 to TRBJ2-1; 7 bases align to TRBD1. Germline values: CDR1 GTSNPN, CDR2 SVGIG (reference sequence). With 1 base clipped from V and 1 base from J, the junction kept 4 bases outside the gene matches. The CDR3 spans 15 residues. Here the CDR3 DNA reads TGTGCCTGGAGTGGCACGGACAGGTCCTACAATGAGCAGTTCTTC. It codes for CAWSGTDRSYNEQFF.

The V call is TRBV6-5, the J call TRBJ2-7; D is unresolved. Germline loops: CDR1 MNHEY, CDR2 SVGAGI. This CDR3 has 13 amino acids. Deletions cut 6 bases from V and 1 base from J, with 10 bases between. CDR3 coding DNA: TGTGCCAGCAGACTCCGGGTTTCCTACGAGCAGTACTTC. It specifies CASRLRVSYEQYF.

In DNA, the CDR3 is TGTGCCAGCAGCCAAGGAGGGACCCTGGGGGGCTACGGTGAGCAGTTCTTC. It is translated as CASSQGGTLGGYGEQFF. The chain is built from TRBV3-1 and TRBJ2-1; D assignment may be TRBD1 or TRBD2 (6 bases each). CDR3 length: 17 residues. Looked up from germline, CDR1 is LGHDT and CDR2 is YNNKEL (reference sequence). Trimming stripped 1 base from V and 9 bases from J, with 22 bases between.

In its sample, this clonotype was seen many times. The genes are TRBV7-2 and TRBJ2-1; D is unclear. This CDR3 has 11 amino acids. V lost 5 bases to trimming and J lost 9 bases, with 8 bases between them. Germline CDR1 and CDR2: SGHTA and FQGNSA. The CDR3: CASSLLGEQFF. For the CDR3, the DNA is TGTGCCAGCAGCCTTCTCGGTGAGCAGTTCTTC.

This chain connects TRBV5-1 to TRBJ2-5; 9 bases fit TRBD1. The V gene's germline CDR1 is SGHRS and CDR2 YFSETQ. The CDR3 covers 16 residues. Trimming at V came to 0 bases and at J to 0 bases, leaving 3 bases not matched to a gene. CDR3 sequence: CASSLDWDRDQETQYF. CDR3 nucleotide sequence: TGCGCCAGCAGCTTGGACTGGGACAGGGACCAAGAGACCCAGTACTTC.

V gene TRBV20-1 combines with J gene TRBJ2-5, with 7 bases aligning to TRBD2. This CDR3 has 14 residues. V shed 6 bases and J 1 base; nucleotides not matched to a gene: 8. Germline CDR1 is DFQATT and CDR2 is SNEGSKA (reference sequence). CDR3 sequence (DNA): TGCAGTGCGTGGGGGGGTGGTCTCCAAGAGACCCAGTACTTC. It codes for CSAWGGGLQETQYF.

This clonotype was detected ten times or more. The rearrangement joins TRBV7-2 to TRBJ2-7, with D perhaps being TRBD1 or TRBD2 (5 bases each). The CDR3 contains 13 residues. Trimming removed 5 bases from V and 3 bases from J, with 11 bases in between. CDR1 is SGHTA, CDR2 FQGNSA, per germline. The CDR3 protein is CASSLGTHYEQYF. The CDR3 bases are TGTGCCAGCAGCCTCGGGACCCACTACGAGCAGTACTTC.

This sequence joins TRBV12-3 or TRBV12-4 and TRBJ1-4; TRBD1 matches 7 bases. V shed 5 bases, J shed 6 bases, and the junction held 6 bases outside the gene matches. The CDR3 is made up of 14 amino acids. This CDR3 is CASSAGQTHEKLFF. CDR3 nucleotide sequence: TGTGCCAGCAGTGCGGGACAGACCCATGAAAAACTGTTTTTT.

This clonotype was seen a handful of times. The chain recombines TRBV7-8 with TRBJ2-2; TRBD1 matches 9 bases. The length of the CDR3 is 18 residues. V was pared by 1 base and J by 0 bases, with 6 bases of the junction left unmatched. The germline CDR1 and CDR2 sequences are SGHVS and FQNEAQ. The CDR3 is CASSLVGTGSSNTGELFF. CDR3 in DNA: TGTGCCAGCAGCTTAGTCGGGACAGGGAGCTCGAACACCGGGGAGCTGTTTTTT.

With regard to this clonotype: The CDR3 carries no conserved terminal phenylalanine or tryptophan, so it likely arises from a read error. The V gene is TRBV3-1, the J gene TRBJ1-1; 10 bases align to TRBD1. V shed 6 bases and J 3 bases; nucleotides not matched to a gene: 4. This CDR3 region has 14 residues. Germline values: CDR1 LGHDT, CDR2 YNNKEL (reference sequence). The CDR3 loop is CASRGTGVYTEAFL. CDR3 DNA sequence: TGTGCCAGCAGAGGGACAGGGGTCTACACTGAAGCTTTCCTT.

The chain combines TRBV11-1 with TRBJ2-7, with 12 bases lining up with TRBD1. Germline V gene lookup returns CDR1 SGHAT and CDR2 FQDESV (reference sequence). The CDR3 totals 14 residues. The V gene end was trimmed by 6 bases and the J gene end by 5 bases; junction bases not matched to a gene: 5. The CDR3 protein is CASRAGTGGDEQYF. DNA for the CDR3: TGTGCCAGCAGAGCCGGGACAGGGGGCGACGAGCAGTACTTC. Variable domain in full (rest from reference TRBV11-1 and TRBJ2-7): EAEVAQSPRYKITEKSQAVAFWCDPISGHATLYWYRQILGQGPELLVQFQDESVVDDSQLPKDRFSAERLKGVDSTLKIQPAELGDSAMYLCASRAGTGGDEQYFGPGTRLTVT.

The chain carries TRBV5-1 and TRBJ2-5; D remains ambiguous. Trimming stripped 0 bases from V and 5 bases from J, with 8 bases between. The germline CDR1 and CDR2 sequences are SGHRS and YFSETQ. This CDR3 spans 13 amino acids. The chain's CDR3 is CASSLGSMETQYF. The CDR3 DNA sequence: TGCGCCAGCAGCTTGGGCAGCATGGAGACCCAGTACTTC.

The V call is TRBV5-1, the J call TRBJ2-7; D call uncertain. The length of the CDR3 is 13 residues. V was pared by 4 bases and J by 6 bases, with 14 bases between. Germline CDR1 and CDR2: SGHRS and YFSETQ. The CDR3 DNA is TGCGCCAGCAGCCCCCGCGTCGACGGCGAGCAGTACTTC. Protein sequence: CASSPRVDGEQYF.

This clonotype was seen once. The rearrangement links TRBV6-5 to TRBJ2-6; D is unresolved. The CDR3 sequence is 18 residues long. Germline V gene data show CDR1 as MNHEY and CDR2 as SVGAGI. V was pared by 0 bases and J by 0 bases, with 12 bases between. CDR3 in DNA: TGTGCCAGCAGTTACTCGGCAGGATTGAGCTCTGGGGCCAACGTCCTGACTTTC. It yields the protein CASSYSAGLSSGANVLTF.

This clonotype was seen only a few times. The chain combines TRBV4-3 with TRBJ2-2; no clear D gene. The CDR3 extends over 14 amino acids. CDR1 is LGHNA and CDR2 is YSLEER in the germline V gene. V shed 4 bases and J shed 1 base, with 7 bases lying between them. CDR3 residues: CASSLLLNTGELFF. The DNA of the CDR3 is TGCGCCAGCAGCCTCCTCCTGAACACCGGGGAGCTGTTTTTT.

The J gene is TRBJ2-1, the V gene TRBV7-8, with TRBD2 matching over 8 bases. With V trimmed by 2 bases and J by 6 bases, 6 bases remained unmatched. The CDR3 has 15 residues. Germline V gives CDR1 SGHVS, CDR2 FQNEAQ. CDR3 amino acids: CASSLRSGEGNEQFF. The CDR3 DNA reads TGTGCCAGCAGCTTACGTAGCGGGGAGGGCAATGAGCAGTTCTTC.

This clonotype was seen more than once but under ten times. J is TRBJ1-2 and V is TRBV20-1; TRBD1 matches 8 bases. Trimming cost V 0 bases and J 8 bases; bases outside gene matches: 5. The CDR3 is 13 residues long. Germline CDR1 reads DFQATT; CDR2 reads SNEGSKA (reference sequence). The CDR3 region has the DNA TGCAGTGCTAGAGATGGACAGGGTCTCGGCTACACCTTC. Translation gives CSARDGQGLGYTF.

The table lists this clonotype with many counts. This chain connects TRBV30 to TRBJ1-2; D unresolved. Trimming stripped 4 bases from V and 8 bases from J, with 23 bases between. Germline values: CDR1 GTSNPN, CDR2 SVGIG (reference sequence). This CDR3 has 15 amino acids. The CDR3 sequence: CAWKGLQEDGGGYTF. The CDR3 DNA reads as TGTGCCTGGAAGGGTTTGCAGGAGGACGGAGGAGGCTACACCTTC.

The chain couples TRBV7-2 to TRBJ2-1; 10 positions agree with TRBD2. The J call may be mistaken, given a closer DNA end match to TRBJ2-5. Germline CDR1 is SGHTA and CDR2 is FQGNSA. The CDR3 is 14 amino acids. This CDR3 reads CASDNRAGGETQYF. For the CDR3, the DNA is TGTGCCAGCGACAATAGAGCGGGGGGGGAGACCCAGTACTTC.

The J gene is TRBJ1-1, the V gene TRBV29-1; possibly TRBD1 for D (5 bases). The CDR3 sequence is 14 residues long. Germline V CDR1 and CDR2: SQVTM, ANQGSEA. The V end was cut by 6 bases, the J end by 0 bases, with 14 bases between. Here the CDR3 DNA reads TGCAGCGTGACAGCTACAGGTGTGAACACTGAAGCTTTCTTT. Protein sequence: CSVTATGVNTEAFF.

This clonotype has just a few counts. The chain couples TRBV11-2 to TRBJ2-7; D possibly matches TRBD1 or TRBD2 (5 bases each). The V end was cut by 1 base, the J end by 5 bases, with 15 bases between. Looked up from germline, CDR1 is SGHAT and CDR2 is FQNNGV. This CDR3 comprises 15 residues. Here the CDR3 reads CASSLGPRDRDEQYF. The CDR3 nucleotides read TGTGCCAGCAGCTTAGGGCCCAGGGACCGGGACGAGCAGTACTTC. The full variable domain, completed using reference TRBV11-2 and TRBJ2-7, is EAGVAQSPRYKIIEKRQSVAFWCNPISGHATLYWYQQILGQGPKLLIQFQNNGVVDDSQLPKDRFSAERLKGVDSTLKIQPAKLEDSAVYLCASSLGPRDRDEQYFGPGTRLTVT.

The rearrangement links TRBV2 to TRBJ2-7, with D perhaps matching TRBD1 or TRBD2 (5 bases each). Germline CDR1 and CDR2: SNHLY and FYNNEI. V was trimmed by 6 bases and J by 7 bases, leaving 13 bases between them. CDR3 length: 12 amino acids. The CDR3 here is CASRGESQEQYF. The CDR3 nucleotides read TGTGCCAGCAGGGGGGAGTCCCAGGAGCAGTACTTC.

Details on this clonotype: Sequence at one end of the junction differs from germline and may be a read error. V gene TRBV9 combines with J gene TRBJ2-5; D may correspond to TRBD1 or TRBD2 (6 bases each). The CDR3 extends over 15 amino acids. Looked up from germline, CDR1 is SGDLS and CDR2 is YYNGEE. The CDR3 region has the DNA TGCGCCAGCAGCGTAGGGGGGAGGTCGAGAGAGACCCAGTACTTC. This sequence encodes CASSVGGRSRETQYF.

The chain links TRBV6-1 to TRBJ2-4; D is perhaps TRBD1 or TRBD2 (5 bases each). Germline assignment: CDR1 MNHNS and CDR2 SASEGT. The ends were cut back, 4 bases at V and 4 bases at J, with 14 bases in the middle. The CDR3 is 15 residues long. This CDR3 reads CASSVGEPGKNIQYF. CDR3 bases: TGTGCCAGCAGTGTGGGGGAGCCGGGGAAAAACATTCAGTACTTC.

This chain uses TRBV15 with TRBJ1-1, with D possibly matching TRBD1 (5 bases). Trimming removed 10 bases from V and 6 bases from J, with 18 bases in between. CDR1 and CDR2 from the germline V gene are LNHNV and YYDKDF (reference sequence). The CDR3 is made up of 13 amino acids. CDR3 nucleotide sequence: TGTGCCAGTAAGATGGGGGAAAGCTCTGAAGCTTTCTTT. This translates into CASKMGESSEAFF.

The sample holds a few counts of this clonotype. The gene calls are TRBV29-1 and TRBJ1-2; 7 positions match TRBD1. Germline V gene sequence: CDR1 SQVTM, CDR2 ANQGSEA. Trimming removed 0 bases from V and 3 bases from J; junction bases left unmatched: 7. The CDR3 has 15 residues. The chain's CDR3 is CSVEDGPDRDYGYTF. CDR3 nucleotides: TGCAGCGTTGAAGACGGCCCCGACAGGGACTATGGCTACACCTTC.

Note on this clonotype: Being one base from a much bigger clone, this may be a read error. The chain couples TRBV9 to TRBJ2-3; D not certain. In germline, CDR1 is SGDLS, CDR2 YYNGEE. The CDR3 is 12 amino acids. V dropped 0 bases and J dropped 4 bases, with 3 bases sitting between them. The CDR3: CASSVAPDTQYF. In nucleotides, the CDR3 is TGTGCCAGCAGCGTAGCCCCAGATACGCAGTATTTT.

With respect to this clonotype: One end of the junction does not line up with germline, which may come from a read error. The CDR3 sequence: CASSLGALLYEQYF. CDR3 DNA: TGCGCCAGTAGCTTGGGGGCACTCCTCTACGAGCAGTACTTC. The J gene is TRBJ2-7, the V gene TRBV5-1; tentative D call: TRBD1 (6 bases). Germline V CDR1 and CDR2: SGHRS, YFSETQ. CDR3 length equals 14 residues.